This T cell receptor (beta chain) was captured by sequencing in a study of graft-versus-host responses after intestinal transplantation (dated by TCRdb to 2020 to 2023). Broadly, across the study: Multivisceral, liver-intestinal, or isolated intestinal transplants were received by the recipients. Every recipient was given anti-thymocyte globulin induction, followed by roughly 3 years of maintenance tacrolimus and steroids. Graft-versus-host and host-versus-graft alloreactive T cell clones were tracked in the graft, circulation and bone marrow after intestinal transplantation using bulk TCR-beta CDR3 sequencing. To identify alloreactive clones, pre-transplant mixed lymphocyte reaction products were sequenced and compared with unstimulated pre-transplant donor and recipient T cells. A cohort of about 26 intestinal transplant recipients, including one retransplant, was enrolled, and a few patients lacking pretransplant specimens were excluded. A peak of at least 4% donor T cells among recipient peripheral blood mononuclear cells was the definition used for donor T cell macrochimerism. Samples from a few later patients were sequenced in-house on an Illumina MiSeq with MiXCR processing rather than by the commercial service. What the study reported, not specific to this receptor: In the allografts of patients with donor T cell macrochimerism, GvH to HvG T cell clonal ratios were high. The relatively low number and heterogeneity of intestinal transplant patients limited the conclusions. Early after transplant, peak levels of circulating GvH clones were found to be associated with declines in HvG clones. GvH clones were detected in recipient bone marrow, and some of these GvH clones were observed earlier in ileal mucosa or blood, consistent with an intestinal mucosal origin.

V and J are truncated by 4 bases and 0 bases respectively, leaving an intervening sequence of 14 bases. From the cysteine up to the phenylalanine, the CDR3 has a length of 16 residues. The sequence is cut down to CDR3 DNA, 48 bases in frame from base 1. The germline V gene encodes CDR1 SGHNT and CDR2 YYREEE (reference sequence). The library was built by means of the immunoSEQ multiplex PCR assay. For most patients, genomic DNA was isolated with the Qiagen DNeasy Blood and Tissue Kit and shipped frozen to Adaptive Biotechnologies for TCR sequencing. For most patients, high-throughput TCR-beta CDR3 sequencing of genomic DNA was performed by Adaptive Biotechnologies. The original pipeline was this. Adaptive's ImmunoSEQ software supplied the TCR sequencing data for 18 patients, while MiXCR and VDJtools were used to process a few other patients. To correct CD4 versus CD8 sorting errors, sequences present in both subsets at a frequency ratio below 5:1 were removed. Because the origin of CDR3 nucleotide sequences shared between donor and recipient could not be assigned, those sequences were removed. To be classed as alloreactive, a clone needed at least 2-fold expansion over unstimulated cells and a minimum CFSE-low frequency of 0.002% (template counts) or 0.001% (read counts). Clones were considered mappable if detected in sequenced pre-transplant spleen, lymph node, or MLR CFSE-low populations of the donor or recipient. Cumulative frequency of alloreactive clones was calculated as a percentage of all sequences weighted by copy number. TCRdb retrieved this table from immuneACCESS and kept in-frame rearrangements only. Not all clones are present; in checked studies, unresolved V genes account for under half, and no reason is known for the remainder. From that table come the V and J calls and clone size; the DNA was used to work out D and trimming. The sample data list about 81,000 clones, and more than 85% of these were observed just once. Just under 0.35% of the sample belongs to the ten largest clones.

Comment on this clone: Its antigen is still unknown. There are no base qualities to consult, and no much larger clone falls within one base.

Sample time point, as interpreted from the label and publication: cells obtained before transplantation from donor or recipient. CD3+CD4+ and CD3+CD8+ populations were FACS-sorted from unstimulated pre-transplant donor and recipient cells taken from spleen or lymph nodes. This clonotype was obtained from a human donor who was the organ donor for an intestinal transplant. The sequences come from unstimulated CD4+ T cells sorted from spleen or lymph node cells, collected before transplant. The V gene is TRBV5-4 and the J gene is TRBJ1-5; TRBD1 is a weak D gene call, 5 bases matching. The nucleotides read TGTGCCAGCAGCCAAACGAAGACAGTTAGCAATCAGCCCCAGCATTTT. The resulting protein is CASSQTKTVSNQPQHF.